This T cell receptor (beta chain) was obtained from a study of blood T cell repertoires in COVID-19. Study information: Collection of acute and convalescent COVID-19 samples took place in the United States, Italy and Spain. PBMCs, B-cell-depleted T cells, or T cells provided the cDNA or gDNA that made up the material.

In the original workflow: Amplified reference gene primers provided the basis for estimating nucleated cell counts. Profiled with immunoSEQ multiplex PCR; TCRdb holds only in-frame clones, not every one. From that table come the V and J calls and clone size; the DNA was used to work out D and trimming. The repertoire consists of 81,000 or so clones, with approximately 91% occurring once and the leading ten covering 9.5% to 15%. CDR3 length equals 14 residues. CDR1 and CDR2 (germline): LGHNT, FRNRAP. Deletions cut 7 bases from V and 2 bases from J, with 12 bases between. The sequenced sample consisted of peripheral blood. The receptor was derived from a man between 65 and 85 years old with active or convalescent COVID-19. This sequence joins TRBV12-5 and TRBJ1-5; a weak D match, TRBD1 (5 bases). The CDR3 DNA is TGTGCTAGTGCCATGGGGGGAGGCAATCAGCCCCAGCATTTT. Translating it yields CASAMGGGNQPQHF.